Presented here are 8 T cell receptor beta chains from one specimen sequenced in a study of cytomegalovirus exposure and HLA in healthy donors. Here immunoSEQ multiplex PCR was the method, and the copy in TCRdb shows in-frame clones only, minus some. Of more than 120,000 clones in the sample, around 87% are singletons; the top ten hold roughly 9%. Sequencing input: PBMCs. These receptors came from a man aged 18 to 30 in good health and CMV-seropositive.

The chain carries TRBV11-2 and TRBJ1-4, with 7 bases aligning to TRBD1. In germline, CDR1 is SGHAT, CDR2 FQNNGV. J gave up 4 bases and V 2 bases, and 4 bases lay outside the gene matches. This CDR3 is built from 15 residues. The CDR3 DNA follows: TGTGCCAGCAGCTTACGAGGGGGCCGTAATGAAAAACTGTTTTTT. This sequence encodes CASSLRGGRNEKLFF.

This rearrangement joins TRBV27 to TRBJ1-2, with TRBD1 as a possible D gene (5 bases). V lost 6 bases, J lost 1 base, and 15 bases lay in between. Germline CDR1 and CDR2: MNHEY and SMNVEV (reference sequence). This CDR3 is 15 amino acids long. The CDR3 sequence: CASSHDRINNYGYTF. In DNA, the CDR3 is TGTGCCAGCAGCCACGACAGAATTAATAACTATGGCTACACCTTC.

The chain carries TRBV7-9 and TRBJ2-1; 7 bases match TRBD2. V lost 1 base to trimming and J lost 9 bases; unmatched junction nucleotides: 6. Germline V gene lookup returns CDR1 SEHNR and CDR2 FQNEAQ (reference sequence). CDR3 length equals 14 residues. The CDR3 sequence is CASSLGAGDTEQFF. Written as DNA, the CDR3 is TGTGCCAGCAGCTTAGGGGCGGGAGATACTGAGCAGTTCTTC.

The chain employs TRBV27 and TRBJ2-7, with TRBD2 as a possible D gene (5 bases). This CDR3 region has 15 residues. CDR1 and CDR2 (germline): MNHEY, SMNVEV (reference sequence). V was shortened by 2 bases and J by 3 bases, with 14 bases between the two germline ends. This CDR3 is CASSLKAVPHYEQYF. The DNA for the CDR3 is TGTGCCAGCAGTTTAAAAGCGGTTCCTCACTACGAGCAGTACTTC.

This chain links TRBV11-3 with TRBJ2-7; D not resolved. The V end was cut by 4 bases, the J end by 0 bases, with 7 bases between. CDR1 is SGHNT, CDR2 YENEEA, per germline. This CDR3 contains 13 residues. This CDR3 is CASSSQSSYEQYF. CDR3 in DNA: TGTGCCAGCAGCTCACAGAGCTCCTACGAGCAGTACTTC.

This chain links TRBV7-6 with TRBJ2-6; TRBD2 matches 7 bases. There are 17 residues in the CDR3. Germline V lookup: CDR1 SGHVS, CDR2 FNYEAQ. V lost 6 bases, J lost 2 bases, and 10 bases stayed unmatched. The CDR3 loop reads CASSSGTTLTGANVLTF. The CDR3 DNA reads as TGTGCCAGCAGTTCCGGGACTACCTTAACTGGGGCCAACGTCCTGACTTTC.

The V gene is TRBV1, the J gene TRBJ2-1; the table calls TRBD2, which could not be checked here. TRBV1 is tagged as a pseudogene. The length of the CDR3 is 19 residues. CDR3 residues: CTSRKPGGGGADRYNEQFF. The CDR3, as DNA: TGCACCAGCCGCAAACCAGGGGGCGGGGGGGCTGACCGCTACAATGAGCAGTTCTTC.

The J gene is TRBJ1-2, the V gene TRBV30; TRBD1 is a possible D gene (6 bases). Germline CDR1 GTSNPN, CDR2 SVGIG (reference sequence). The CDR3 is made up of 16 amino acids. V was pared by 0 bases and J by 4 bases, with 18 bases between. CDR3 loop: CAWSVQGPPQFYGYTF. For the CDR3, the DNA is TGTGCCTGGAGTGTTCAGGGGCCGCCCCAATTCTATGGCTACACCTTC. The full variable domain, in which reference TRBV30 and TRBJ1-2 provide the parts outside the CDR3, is SQTIHQWPATLVQPVGSPLSLECTVEGTSNPNLYWYRQAAGRGLQLLFYSVGIGQISSEVPQNLSASRPQDRQFILSSKKLLLSDSGFYLCAWSVQGPPQFYGYTFGSGTRLTVV.